One sample yielded the 17 T cell receptor beta chains listed below, sequenced in a study of regulatory T cells in long-lasting Graves disease. The authors built TCR beta libraries using iRepertoire HTBI primers and Arm-PCR of CDR3 regions. TCRdb itself ran the multiplex PCR reads through MiXCR, one entry per CDR3 protein. The table lists about 430,000 distinct CDR3 sequences, approximately 16% of them singletons, with about 7.8% in the top ten. The time point: newly diagnosed GD, antithyroid drugs for less than 3 months. There was RNA extracted from PBMCs, and the TCR library was made from it. Separately, the same data were catalogued under a study of T cells in Graves' hyperthyroidism and ophthalmopathy.

Here the sequenced sample was peripheral blood mononuclear cells (PBMCs), taken at new diagnosis, from a patient treated with antithyroid drugs. The source of these receptors is a woman between 35 and 50 years old with Graves disease.

This chain links TRBV5-4 with TRBJ2-1, with D unclear. Germline CDR1 is SGHNT and CDR2 is YYREEE (reference sequence). CDR3 length: 17 amino acids. Trimming took 0 bases from V and 1 from J, leaving 14 bases between them. As DNA, the CDR3 is TGTGCCAGCAGCTTGGGGACCAGGCCACTATCCTACAATGAGCAGTTCTTC. Translated, it gives CASSLGTRPLSYNEQFF.

In this sample, this clonotype turned up many times. The chain combines TRBV3-1 with TRBJ1-3, with a weak D call TRBD1 (6 bases). Trimming took off 1 base at V and 4 bases at J, with 11 bases between the two ends. Germline CDR1 is LGHDT and CDR2 is YNNKEL (reference sequence). CDR3 length: 15 amino acids. CDR3 in DNA: TGTGCCAGCAGCCAAGGACAGGTTACCGGAAACACCATATATTTT. It is translated as CASSQGQVTGNTIYF.

This clonotype was detected many times. V usage is TRBV11-2 and J usage is TRBJ1-1; perhaps TRBD1 as D (6 bases). The length of the CDR3 is 15 residues. Germline CDR1 reads SGHAT; CDR2 reads FQNNGV. V shed 3 bases and J shed 4 bases, with 15 bases lying between them. CDR3 DNA sequence: TGTGCCAGCAGCTTCAAAGGGGGGGGGAGCACTGAAGCTTTCTTT. Translation gives CASSFKGGGSTEAFF.

The table lists this clonotype with many counts. The gene calls are TRBV28 and TRBJ2-7, with TRBD1 matching over 7 bases. Germline loops: CDR1 MDHEN, CDR2 SYDVKM. The length of the CDR3 is 14 residues. Unmatched junction bases numbered 6, after V lost 3 bases and J lost 4 bases. The CDR3 is CASSLRGPPYEQYF. The CDR3 DNA reads TGTGCCAGCAGTTTGAGGGGGCCGCCATACGAGCAGTACTTC.

The sample holds many counts of this clonotype. The chain carries TRBV10-2 and TRBJ2-2; 13 bases are a match to TRBD2. The germline gives CDR1 WSHSY, CDR2 SAAADI. The CDR3 consists of 16 residues. The ends lost 6 bases at V and 7 bases at J; junction bases unmatched: 8. CDR3 loop: CASRSGTSGMGGELFF. The CDR3, as DNA: TGCGCCAGCAGAAGCGGGACTAGCGGGATGGGCGGGGAGCTGTTTTTT.

This clonotype showed up just a few times. This rearrangement joins TRBV5-1 to TRBJ2-2, with D tentatively TRBD1 (5 bases). The V end was cut by 1 base, the J end by 4 bases, with 14 bases between. CDR3 size: 16 residues. Germline V CDR1 and CDR2: SGHRS, YFSETQ. CDR3 bases: TGCGCCAGCAGCTTGCCCCAGCCAGGGCGCACCGGGGAGCTGTTTTTT. Its protein product is CASSLPQPGRTGELFF.

This clonotype has at least ten counts. The V and J genes are TRBV19 and TRBJ1-4; weak D call: TRBD1 (5 bases). Trimming left V 5 bases short and J 7 bases short, with 14 bases between. Germline V gene data show CDR1 as LNHDA and CDR2 as SQIVND (reference sequence). CDR3 length: 14 amino acids. As DNA, the CDR3 is TGTGCCAGTAGTCCGGGTGGGGGTACTGAAAAACTGTTTTTT. Its protein is CASSPGGGTEKLFF.

This clonotype was found many times. V is TRBV27 and J is TRBJ1-1; TRBD1 might be the D (6 bases). The CDR3 totals 16 residues. From germline, CDR1 is MNHEY and CDR2 SMNVEV (reference sequence). With 9 bases removed from V and 0 bases from J, the gap between germline ends came to 20 bases. As DNA, the CDR3 is TGTGCCAGTTTCCCCGGGACAAACATCATGAACACTGAAGCTTTCTTT. As protein: CASFPGTNIMNTEAFF.

CDR3 sequence: CASSPRRTGTTYEQYF. In nucleotides, the CDR3 is TGTGCCAGCAGCCCTCGGAGGACAGGGACTACCTACGAGCAGTACTTC. This chain joins TRBV7-9 and TRBJ2-7, with TRBD1 as a possible D gene (8 bases). V lost 5 bases and J 2 bases, leaving 19 bases between the germline ends. This CDR3 region has 16 residues. Germline CDR1 SEHNR, CDR2 FQNEAQ (reference sequence).

This clonotype was counted between two and nine times. The chain recombines TRBV19 with TRBJ2-2; possibly TRBD2 for D (6 bases). V was shortened by 6 bases and J by 0 bases, with 14 bases between the two germline ends. The CDR3 is 16 amino acids. In germline, CDR1 is LNHDA, CDR2 SQIVND (reference sequence). In nucleotides, the CDR3 is TGTGCCAGTAGGCCCCCGGGACTCGCGAACACCGGGGAGCTGTTTTTT. This translates into CASRPPGLANTGELFF.

This clonotype occurred many times. The chain joins TRBV15 to TRBJ2-5; a weak D match, TRBD1 (6 bases). Looked up from germline, CDR1 is LNHNV and CDR2 is YYDKDF (reference sequence). This CDR3 is built from 17 residues. V shed 0 bases and J shed 2 bases, with 16 bases lying between them. The chain's CDR3 is CATSRDQDAGAQETQYF. The CDR3 DNA follows: TGTGCCACCAGCAGAGACCAGGATGCAGGGGCTCAAGAGACCCAGTACTTC.

Ten or more counts support this clonotype. CDR3 in DNA: TGTGCCAGCAGTTTAGGATACCGAGGCTCACCCCTCCACTTT. Its translation is CASSLGYRGSPLHF. This rearrangement joins TRBV28 to TRBJ1-6; unclear D gene. CDR3 size: 14 residues. With 2 bases removed from V and 10 bases from J, the gap between germline ends came to 12 bases. Germline CDR1 is MDHEN and CDR2 is SYDVKM.

This clonotype appeared many times. V is TRBV28 and J is TRBJ2-3; tentative D call: TRBD1 (6 bases). The CDR3 has 16 amino acids. V lost 2 bases, J lost 0 bases, and 12 bases lay in between. Germline V lookup: CDR1 MDHEN, CDR2 SYDVKM. CDR3: CASSLPRQVSTDTQYF. DNA for the CDR3: TGTGCCAGCAGTTTACCTAGACAGGTTAGCACAGATACGCAGTATTTT.

The chain combines TRBV6-1 with TRBJ2-3; the D is unclear. V was shortened by 5 bases and J by 0 bases, with 6 bases between the two germline ends. The CDR3 consists of 13 residues. The germline V gene has CDR1 MNHNS and CDR2 SASEGT. CDR3 in amino acids: CASSMGSTDTQYF. DNA of the CDR3: TGTGCCAGCAGTATGGGGAGCACAGATACGCAGTATTTT.

This clonotype came up many times. The chain links TRBV7-3 to TRBJ2-1; D call uncertain. This CDR3 spans 16 amino acids. Trimming took off 5 bases at V and 4 bases at J, with 18 bases between the two ends. Germline lookup yields CDR1 SGHTA and CDR2 FQGTGA. As DNA, the CDR3 is TGTGCCAGCAGCCTCTCATACGGGCCTCCTTACAATGAGCAGTTCTTC. This gives the protein CASSLSYGPPYNEQFF.

The chain has TRBV11-3 and TRBJ1-5; D is undetermined. The CDR3 sequence is 17 residues long. Germline values: CDR1 SGHNT, CDR2 YENEEA. The V gene lost 0 bases and the J gene lost 3 bases, with 15 bases spanning the gap. The DNA for the CDR3 is TGTGCCAGCAGCTTAGATCGCTGGCCTTACCACAATCAGCCCCAGCATTTT. This encodes CASSLDRWPYHNQPQHF. Full variable domain (rest looked up from reference TRBV11-3 and TRBJ1-5): EAGVVQSPRYKIIEKKQPVAFWCNPISGHNTLYWYLQNLGQGPELLIRYENEEAVDDSQLPKDRFSAERLKGVDSTLKIQPAELGDSAVYLCASSLDRWPYHNQPQHFGDGTRLSIL.

This clonotype was detected a few times. Germline and junction disagree at one end, which may indicate a read error. This rearrangement joins TRBV5-1 to TRBJ2-5, with D perhaps matching TRBD2 (5 bases). CDR3 length: 17 amino acids. Germline CDR1 reads SGHRS; CDR2 reads YFSETQ. The CDR3 here is CANSHGVSDYHQETQYF. CDR3 coding DNA: TGCGCCAACAGCCATGGTGTCAGCGACTACCACCAAGAGACCCAGTACTTC.